A single sample is the source of the 24 T cell receptor beta chains below, sequenced in a study of blood T cell repertoires in COVID-19. Sequenced by immunoSEQ multiplex PCR; TCRdb stores in-frame clones only, minus some. The sample has some 350,000 clones, around 87% seen once. Sequenced input: PBMCs or T cells enriched from blood (not recorded which). These receptors originate from a man aged 18 to 30 who had recovered from COVID-19.

V and J are TRBV5-1 and TRBJ2-1; 9 bases agree with TRBD1. There are 15 residues in the CDR3. Germline loops: CDR1 SGHRS, CDR2 YFSETQ. Germline trimming cut 4 bases from V and 6 bases from J; bases unmatched to any gene: 8. CDR3 sequence (DNA): TGCGCCAGCAGCCCTCTGACAGGGGGGTCCAATGAGCAGTTCTTC. This translates into CASSPLTGGSNEQFF.

This chain links TRBV23-1 with TRBJ1-3; 7 bases match TRBD1. TRBV23-1 is assigned to the ORF class and has an uncertain function. The CDR3 is 17 amino acids. Trimming at V came to 2 bases and at J to 5 bases, leaving 12 bases not matched to a gene. CDR3 residues: CASSQGGGGELRNTIYF. CDR3 sequence (DNA): TGCGCCAGCAGTCAAGGTGGAGGGGGCGAATTGAGAAACACCATATATTTT.

This clone was detected only a few times. This chain links TRBV2 with TRBJ2-5; 8 positions match TRBD2. CDR1 is SNHLY and CDR2 is FYNNEI in the germline V gene. V dropped 1 base and J dropped 4; count of bases not matched to a gene: 5. There are 15 residues in the CDR3. DNA for the CDR3: TGTGCCAGCAGTGAAGATCAGCGGGGGACAGAGACCCAGTACTTC. It encodes CASSEDQRGTETQYF.

This clone is a singleton in its sample. This chain connects TRBV28 to TRBJ1-3, with D possibly matching TRBD1 (5 bases). CDR3 length equals 14 residues. Trimming took off 5 bases at V and 0 bases at J, with 8 bases between the two ends. From germline, CDR1 is MDHEN and CDR2 SYDVKM. CDR3 sequence (DNA): TGTGCCAGCAGTGCCGGGGGCTCTGGAAACACCATATATTTT. Protein sequence: CASSAGGSGNTIYF.

The rearrangement joins TRBV2 to TRBJ2-5; TRBD2 is a possible D gene (7 bases). The V end was cut by 2 bases, the J end by 9 bases, with 16 bases between. CDR1 is SNHLY and CDR2 is FYNNEI in the germline V gene. The CDR3 has 14 residues. CDR3 sequence (DNA): TGTGCCAGCAGTGAAAGCCGGGGGGCTCGTGCCCAGTACTTC. Amino acid sequence: CASSESRGARAQYF.

For the CDR3, the DNA is TGTGCCAGCAGCTACGGGCCTCCGGGGACTATACGCACAGATACGCAGTATTTT. Amino acid sequence: CASSYGPPGTIRTDTQYF. The chain carries TRBV11-2 and TRBJ2-3; TRBD2 aligns across 7 bases. The CDR3 spans 18 residues. Trimming cost V 4 bases and J 1 base; bases outside gene matches: 14. Per germline, CDR1 SGHAT and CDR2 FQNNGV.

This chain uses TRBV19 with TRBJ1-3; D is possibly TRBD1 (6 bases). The CDR3 is 19 amino acids. CDR1 and CDR2 from the germline V gene are LNHDA and SQIVND (reference sequence). Trimming shortened V by 3 bases and J by 2 bases, and 23 bases separated the two germline ends. The CDR3 region has the DNA TGTGCCAGTAGTATTTTCTTCTTCGGGTTGGGGGCAACTGGAAACACCATATATTTT. This translates into CASSIFFFGLGATGNTIYF.

The chain links TRBV24-1 to TRBJ2-1; possible D gene TRBD2, 6 bases. This CDR3 spans 15 amino acids. Germline lookup yields CDR1 KGHDR and CDR2 SFDVKD. V lost 2 bases to trimming and J lost 9 bases, with 16 bases between them. The CDR3 region has the DNA TGTGCCACCAGTGATTCGGGAGAAATTTGGGCTGAGCAGTTCTTC. Its protein is CATSDSGEIWAEQFF.

A word on this clone: Other DNA sequences in the same sample also yield this CDR3. The chain carries TRBV18 and TRBJ2-7; maybe TRBD2 (5 bases). The germline V and J ends were trimmed by 1 base and 2 bases, with 6 bases remaining between them. This CDR3 spans 13 amino acids. Germline V lookup: CDR1 KGHSH, CDR2 LQKENI. The CDR3 sequence: CASSPQGAYEQYF. The CDR3 DNA sequence: TGTGCCAGCTCACCACAGGGAGCCTACGAGCAGTACTTC.

The chain links TRBV6-1 to TRBJ2-7; TRBD1 is a possible D gene (6 bases). V was clipped by 0 bases and J by 6 bases, with 6 bases between them. CDR3 length: 12 amino acids. From germline, CDR1 is MNHNS and CDR2 SASEGT. CDR3 DNA sequence: TGTGCCAGCAGTGAAGCAGGGGGCGAGCAGTACTTC. Translation gives CASSEAGGEQYF.

The chain employs TRBV7-9 and TRBJ2-3, with a weak D call TRBD1 (6 bases). The CDR3 spans 14 residues. Germline V gene sequence: CDR1 SEHNR, CDR2 FQNEAQ (reference sequence). Trimming removed 3 bases at V and 6 bases at J, with 13 bases between. This chain's CDR3 is CASSFSGGKDTQYF. The CDR3 DNA is TGTGCCAGCAGCTTTTCTGGGGGCAAGGATACGCAGTATTTT. Supplemented by reference TRBV7-9 and TRBJ2-3, the full variable domain reads DTGVSQNPRHKITKRGQNVTFRCDPISEHNRLYWYRQTLGQGPEFLTYFQNEAQLEKSRLLSDRFSAERPKGSFSTLEIQRTEQGDSAMYLCASSFSGGKDTQYFGPGTRLTVL.

This chain joins TRBV6-4 and TRBJ1-2; D is perhaps TRBD1 (6 bases). The CDR3 is made up of 13 amino acids. Germline CDR1 reads MRHNA; CDR2 reads SNTAGT. The V end was cut by 3 bases, the J end by 8 bases, with 13 bases between. The DNA for the CDR3 is TGTGCCAGCAGTGAAATAGGGGGTGGAGGCTACACCTTC. Translated, it gives CASSEIGGGGYTF.

The gene calls are TRBV9 and TRBJ1-4; D gene ambiguous. Trimming took 0 bases from V and 8 from J, leaving 8 bases between them. The CDR3 has 13 amino acids. CDR1 and CDR2 (germline): SGDLS, YYNGEE. The CDR3 DNA reads as TGTGCCAGCAGCGTAGCTTCGGGAGAAAAACTGTTTTTT. Residues: CASSVASGEKLFF.

The chain is built from TRBV2 and TRBJ1-5, with D hard to call. Looked up from germline, CDR1 is SNHLY and CDR2 is FYNNEI. V lost 5 bases, J lost 4 bases, and 15 bases lay in between. The CDR3 is made up of 15 amino acids. CDR3 in amino acids: CASSTRMTRNQPQHF. The DNA of the CDR3 is TGTGCCAGCAGTACACGGATGACACGAAATCAGCCCCAGCATTTT.

DNA for the CDR3: TGTGCCAGCAGGAAAGGGGGGGCGACGATTAATTCACCCCTCCACTTT. Amino acid sequence: CASRKGGATINSPLHF. This chain links TRBV27 with TRBJ1-6; the D gene is possibly TRBD1 (6 bases). V was clipped by 6 bases and J by 6 bases, with 18 bases between them. The CDR3 consists of 16 residues. Germline V gene data show CDR1 as MNHEY and CDR2 as SMNVEV (reference sequence).

V is TRBV9 and J is TRBJ1-6; a weak D match, TRBD1 (5 bases). This CDR3 spans 15 amino acids. Germline assignment: CDR1 SGDLS and CDR2 YYNGEE. With 0 bases removed from V and 7 bases from J, the gap between germline ends came to 11 bases. The CDR3 region is CASSVAVGLNSPLHF. The CDR3 DNA reads TGTGCCAGCAGCGTAGCTGTGGGGCTCAATTCACCCCTCCACTTT.

The chain joins TRBV19 to TRBJ1-6; possible D gene TRBD1, 6 bases. Trimming removed 3 bases from V and 6 bases from J, with 9 bases in between. The CDR3 has 14 residues. Germline CDR1 LNHDA, CDR2 SQIVND (reference sequence). The CDR3 DNA sequence: TGTGCCAGTAGTATTAAACAGGGTAATTCACCCCTCCACTTT. It codes for CASSIKQGNSPLHF. The full variable domain, rest sourced from reference TRBV19 and TRBJ1-6, is DGGITQSPKYLFRKEGQNVTLSCEQNLNHDAMYWYRQDPGQGLRLIYYSQIVNDFQKGDIAEGYSVSREKKESFPLTVTSAQKNPTAFYLCASSIKQGNSPLHFGNGTRLTVT.

The chain joins TRBV5-1 to TRBJ2-5; 9 bases align to TRBD2. This CDR3 region has 16 residues. The germline CDR1 and CDR2 sequences are SGHRS and YFSETQ. J lost 5 bases, V lost 0 bases, and 8 bases had no gene match. The CDR3 DNA sequence: TGCGCCAGCAGCTTGGCATCGCGGGGGGGCATTGAGACCCAGTACTTC. Translation: CASSLASRGGIETQYF.

This clone has more than one count but fewer than ten. V usage is TRBV4-1 and J usage is TRBJ2-7; 9 bases are shared with TRBD1. V dropped 6 bases and J dropped 2; count of bases not matched to a gene: 5. The CDR3 consists of 14 residues. Germline loops: CDR1 MGHRA, CDR2 YSYEKL. Written as DNA, the CDR3 is TGCGCCAGCAGTTCCGGGACAGGGACCTACGAGCAGTACTTC. Translation: CASSSGTGTYEQYF.

The V call is TRBV10-3, the J call TRBJ1-2, with 9 bases matching TRBD1. V shed 6 bases, J shed 6 bases, and the junction held 8 bases outside the gene matches. This CDR3 spans 14 amino acids. CDR1 and CDR2 from the germline V gene are ENHRY and SYGVKD. The CDR3 coding sequence is TGTGCCATCAGACAAAGGGACAGGGCCCATGGCTACACCTTC. It translates to CAIRQRDRAHGYTF.

V gene TRBV24-1 combines with J gene TRBJ2-4, with a tentative D call TRBD1 (6 bases). Germline V gene lookup returns CDR1 KGHDR and CDR2 SFDVKD. This CDR3 spans 16 amino acids. Trimming took 2 bases from V and 4 from J, leaving 14 bases between them. Here the CDR3 reads CATSDSRQAYKNIQYF. In DNA, the CDR3 is TGTGCCACCAGTGATTCCCGACAGGCATATAAAAACATTCAGTACTTC.

V gene TRBV7-9 combines with J gene TRBJ2-7, with 7 nucleotides matching TRBD1. Germline assignment: CDR1 SEHNR and CDR2 FQNEAQ (reference sequence). The CDR3 sequence is 15 residues long. The ends lost 4 bases at V and 2 bases at J; junction bases unmatched: 8. DNA for the CDR3: TGTGCCAGCAGCTCGGACAGGTTTATAGCCTACGAGCAGTACTTC. It encodes CASSSDRFIAYEQYF.

The V and J genes are TRBV6-2 or TRBV6-3 and TRBJ2-7, with unresolved D. Germline-derived CDR1 and CDR2 are MNHEY and SVGEGT. CDR3 size: 13 residues. Trimming stripped 4 bases from V and 6 bases from J, with 13 bases between. The DNA of the CDR3 is TGTGCCAGCAGTTCAAGACTCCCAAGCGAGCAGTACTTC. Translating gives CASSSRLPSEQYF.

The V and J genes are TRBV28 and TRBJ2-1; 10 bases match TRBD1. This CDR3 has 15 amino acids. Germline CDR1 is MDHEN and CDR2 is SYDVKM. With 6 bases clipped from V and 5 bases from J, the junction kept 7 bases outside the gene matches. The DNA for the CDR3 is TGTGCCAGCAGCCGACCCGGGACAGGGGACAATGAGCAGTTCTTC. Its translation: CASSRPGTGDNEQFF.